This T cell receptor beta chain appears in the sequencing data of a study of blood T cell repertoires in COVID-19. Germline-derived CDR1 and CDR2 are ENHRY and SYGVKD. This CDR3 comprises 12 residues. Sequenced by immunoSEQ multiplex PCR; TCRdb stores in-frame clones only, minus some. The sample shows 40,000 to 55,000 clones, over 90% of them seen only once. Material for sequencing was peripheral blood. V gene TRBV10-3 combines with J gene TRBJ2-5, with TRBD2 as a possible D gene (5 bases). The origin of this receptor is a human donor in a cohort sampled during active COVID-19. CDR3 loop: CGNGDLQETQYF. The CDR3 DNA reads TGTGGTAACGGGGATCTCCAAGAGACCCAGTACTTC.